This TCR beta chain was recorded in a study of control samples from healthy donors and cancer patients. The V gene's germline CDR1 is SGHAT and CDR2 FQNNGV. The V and J ends lost 6 bases and 5 bases respectively, with 14 bases between them. CDR3 length: 15 amino acids. Assay used: immunoSEQ multiplex PCR; TCRdb lists only in-frame clones, some missing. The sample lists 75,000 to 100,000 clones; around 82% were seen once. This rearrangement joins TRBV11-2 to TRBJ2-6; D is possibly TRBD2 (7 bases). The sequenced sample consisted of blood. The TCR was taken from a man between 60 and 75 years old in good health. CDR3: CASRPVRGRANVLTF. The CDR3 DNA is TGTGCCAGCAGGCCCGTGCGGGGGCGGGCCAACGTCCTGACTTTC.